What follows are 5 T cell receptor beta chains derived from one specimen sequenced in a study of graft-versus-host responses after intestinal transplantation. Their target antigens are unknown. Produced via immunoSEQ multiplex PCR; TCRdb's table is partial and in-frame only. This sample has about 94,000 clones; around 90% occur once, and the top ten carry approximately 0.5%. The material sequenced was unstimulated CD8+ T cells sorted from spleen or lymph node cells, taken before intestinal transplant. The source of these receptors is a human donor who received an intestinal transplant.

CDR3 amino acids: CASSPGGQGGNYGYTF. The CDR3 DNA reads as TGCGCCAGCAGCCCAGGGGGTCAGGGTGGAAACTATGGCTACACCTTC. The gene calls are TRBV4-3 and TRBJ1-2, with 7 bases aligning to TRBD1. The CDR3 has 16 amino acids. Germline CDR1 is LGHNA and CDR2 is YSLEER. V trimming: 4 bases; J trimming: 2 bases; junction bases outside the gene matches: 10.

The chain recombines TRBV5-6 with TRBJ2-2; D is ambiguous. Trimming took 0 bases from V and 7 from J, leaving 7 bases between them. Germline V gives CDR1 SGHDT, CDR2 YYEEEE. The CDR3 is made up of 13 amino acids. This chain's CDR3 is CASSLALSGELFF. DNA for the CDR3: TGTGCCAGCAGCTTGGCCCTCAGCGGGGAGCTGTTTTTT.

The CDR3 DNA follows: TGTGCCAGCAGCTCTGGACTAGCGGTCTACGAGCAGTACTTC. Its translation is CASSSGLAVYEQYF. The chain has TRBV7-2 and TRBJ2-7; 10 bases align to TRBD2. The CDR3 has 14 amino acids. Germline lookup yields CDR1 SGHTA and CDR2 FQGNSA. The ends lost 4 bases at V and 3 bases at J; junction bases unmatched: 3.

This rearrangement joins TRBV7-2 to TRBJ1-6; D gene unclear. CDR3 size: 13 residues. Germline-derived CDR1 and CDR2 are SGHTA and FQGNSA. V was pared by 1 base and J by 7 bases, with 5 bases between. CDR3 coding DNA: TGTGCCAGCAGCTTAGGGCGGAATTCACCCCTCCACTTT. This gives the protein CASSLGRNSPLHF. Full variable domain (rest looked up from reference TRBV7-2 and TRBJ1-6): GAGVSQSPSNKVTEKGKDVELRCDPISGHTALYWYRQSLGQGLEFLIYFQGNSAPDKSGLPSDRFSAERTGGSVSTLTIQRTQQEDSAVYLCASSLGRNSPLHFGNGTRLTVT.

V and J are TRBV5-1 and TRBJ2-7, with D perhaps TRBD2 (6 bases). V was pared by 3 bases and J by 4 bases, with 11 bases between. The germline V gene has CDR1 SGHRS and CDR2 YFSETQ. There are 13 residues in the CDR3. The CDR3 DNA follows: TGCGCCAGCAGCTGGACGGAGGGTTACGAGCAGTACTTC. Protein: CASSWTEGYEQYF. Combining the CDR3 with reference TRBV5-1 and TRBJ2-7 gives the whole variable domain KAGVTQTPRYLIKTRGQQVTLSCSPISGHRSVSWYQQTPGQGLQFLFEYFSETQRNKGNFPGRFSGRQFSNSRSEMNVSTLELGDSALYLCASSWTEGYEQYFGPGTRLTVT.